Here is one TCR beta chain with its context. Its matching antigen is unknown. The data belong to a study of graft-versus-host responses after intestinal transplantation. Study as a whole: Tacrolimus plus steroids were given to all recipients for 3 to 4 years, preceded by anti-thymocyte globulin induction.

Using immunoSEQ multiplex PCR, the repertoire was profiled, and TCRdb retains in-frame clones only, with some absent. The table has about 85,000 clones, roughly 90% seen once; the top ten hold 7.6%. V was cut by 1 base and J by 3 bases, with 9 bases left in between. CDR1 is MNHEY, CDR2 SVGAGI, per germline. CDR3 size: 15 residues. Points from the study as a whole: Allografts from individuals with graft-donor T cell macrochimerism displayed high graft-versus-host to host-versus-graft clonal ratios. Association was observed between peak circulating GvH clone levels and early post-transplant HvG declines.

This chain links TRBV6-5 with TRBJ2-2; weak D call: TRBD2 (5 bases). The sample here was unstimulated CD8+ T cells sorted from spleen or lymph node cells, taken before transplant. This receptor was identified in a human donor who was the organ donor for an intestinal transplant. The CDR3 is CASSYFTGYTGELFF. CDR3 bases: TGTGCCAGCAGTTACTTCACGGGGTACACCGGGGAGCTGTTTTTT.